This T cell receptor (beta chain) was identified during a study of blood T cell repertoires in COVID-19. For the study at large: Sites across the United States, Italy and Spain contributed samples from acute and convalescent COVID-19.

A single count supports this clone. Original handling: From reference gene primer amplification, estimates of nucleated cell counts were derived. Assay used: immunoSEQ multiplex PCR; TCRdb lists only in-frame clones, some missing. The V and J calls and clone size come from that table; D and trimming were worked out from the DNA. The repertoire holds around 68,000 clones, around nine tenths seen once, with more than 2% in the top ten. Germline V CDR1 and CDR2: SNHLY, FYNNEI. The CDR3 is 15 residues long. Trimming removed 4 bases from V and 4 bases from J, with 13 bases in between. The TCR sequence derives from a human donor in a cohort sampled during active COVID-19. The rearrangement joins TRBV2 to TRBJ1-4; possibly TRBD1 for D (6 bases). Sequences were obtained from peripheral blood. CDR3 sequence: CASSATGTSNEKLFF. CDR3 nucleotide sequence: TGTGCCAGCAGTGCTACCGGGACAAGTAATGAAAAACTGTTTTTT.